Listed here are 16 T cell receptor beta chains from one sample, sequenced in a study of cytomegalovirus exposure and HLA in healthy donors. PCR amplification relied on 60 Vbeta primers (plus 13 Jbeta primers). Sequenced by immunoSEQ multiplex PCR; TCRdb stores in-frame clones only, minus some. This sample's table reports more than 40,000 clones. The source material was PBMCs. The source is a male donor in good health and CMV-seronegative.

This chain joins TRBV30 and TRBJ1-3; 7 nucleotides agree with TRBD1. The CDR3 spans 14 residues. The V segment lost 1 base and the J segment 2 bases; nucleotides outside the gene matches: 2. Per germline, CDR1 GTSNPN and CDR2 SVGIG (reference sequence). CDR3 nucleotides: TGTGCCTGGAGTGAAGGGACAGCTGGAAACACCATATATTTT. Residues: CAWSEGTAGNTIYF. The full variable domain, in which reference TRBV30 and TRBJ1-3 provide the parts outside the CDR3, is SQTIHQWPATLVQPVGSPLSLECTVEGTSNPNLYWYRQAAGRGLQLLFYSVGIGQISSEVPQNLSASRPQDRQFILSSKKLLLSDSGFYLCAWSEGTAGNTIYFGEGSWLTVV.

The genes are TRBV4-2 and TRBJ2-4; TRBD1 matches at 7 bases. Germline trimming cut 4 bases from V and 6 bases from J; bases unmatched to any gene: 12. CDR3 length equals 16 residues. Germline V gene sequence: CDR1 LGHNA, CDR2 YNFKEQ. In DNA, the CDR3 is TGTGCCAGCAGCCCCCCCCCATCGACAGGGATAAACATTCAGTACTTC. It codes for CASSPPPSTGINIQYF.

The CDR3 protein is CSGLGQTGELFF. The CDR3 DNA sequence: TGCAGCGGGCTAGGACAGACCGGGGAGCTGTTTTTT. The chain links TRBV29-1 to TRBJ2-2; weak D call: TRBD1 (6 bases). The ends were cut back, 7 bases at V and 5 bases at J, with 11 bases in the middle. This CDR3 region has 12 residues. CDR1 is SQVTM, CDR2 ANQGSEA, per germline.

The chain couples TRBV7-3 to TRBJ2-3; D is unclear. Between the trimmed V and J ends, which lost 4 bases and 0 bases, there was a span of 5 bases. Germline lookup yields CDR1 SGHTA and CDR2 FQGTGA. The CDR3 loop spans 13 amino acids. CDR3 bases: TGTGCCAGCAGCTACGGGAGCACAGATACGCAGTATTTT. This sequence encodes CASSYGSTDTQYF.

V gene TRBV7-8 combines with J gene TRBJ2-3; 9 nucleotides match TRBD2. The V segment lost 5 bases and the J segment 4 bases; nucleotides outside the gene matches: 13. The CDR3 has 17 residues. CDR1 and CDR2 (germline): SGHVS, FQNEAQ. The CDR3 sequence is CASSPPRGGGAPDTQYF. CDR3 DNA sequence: TGTGCCAGCAGCCCTCCCCGGGGCGGGGGGGCCCCAGATACGCAGTATTTT.

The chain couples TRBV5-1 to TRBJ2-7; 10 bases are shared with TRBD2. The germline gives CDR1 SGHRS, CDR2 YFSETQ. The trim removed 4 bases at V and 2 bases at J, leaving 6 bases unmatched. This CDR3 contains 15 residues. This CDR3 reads CASSGGTSDAYEQYF. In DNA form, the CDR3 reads TGCGCCAGCAGCGGGGGGACTAGCGATGCCTACGAGCAGTACTTC.

DNA for the CDR3: TGTGCCAGCTCACCGTTGGACTCTCTCCCGAACACTGAAGCTTTCTTT. Amino acid sequence: CASSPLDSLPNTEAFF. The rearrangement joins TRBV18 to TRBJ1-1; D gene ambiguous. CDR3 size: 16 residues. Trimming left V 3 bases short and J 1 base short, with 15 bases between. Germline lookup yields CDR1 KGHSH and CDR2 LQKENI.

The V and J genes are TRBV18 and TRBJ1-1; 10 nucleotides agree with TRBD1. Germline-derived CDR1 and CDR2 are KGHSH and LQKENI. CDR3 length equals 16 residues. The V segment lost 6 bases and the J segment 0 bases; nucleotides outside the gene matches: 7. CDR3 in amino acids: CASSRDRGHLNTEAFF. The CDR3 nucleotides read TGTGCCAGCTCGCGGGACAGGGGCCACCTGAACACTGAAGCTTTCTTT.

CDR3 coding DNA: TGTGCCAGCAGTGATCCCGAATCTATCCTGAACACTGAAGCTTTCTTT. Protein product: CASSDPESILNTEAFF. This sequence joins TRBV6-1 and TRBJ1-1; D not certain. CDR1 is MNHNS, CDR2 SASEGT, per germline. V was cut by 3 bases and J by 0 bases, with 14 bases left in between. The CDR3 consists of 16 residues.

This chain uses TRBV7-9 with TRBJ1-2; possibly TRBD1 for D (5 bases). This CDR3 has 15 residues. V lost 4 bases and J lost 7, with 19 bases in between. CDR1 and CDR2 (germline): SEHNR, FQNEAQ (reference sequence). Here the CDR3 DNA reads TGTGCCAGCAGCTCCCTAACCTCCAGGGCCGGTGGCTACACCTTC. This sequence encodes CASSSLTSRAGGYTF.

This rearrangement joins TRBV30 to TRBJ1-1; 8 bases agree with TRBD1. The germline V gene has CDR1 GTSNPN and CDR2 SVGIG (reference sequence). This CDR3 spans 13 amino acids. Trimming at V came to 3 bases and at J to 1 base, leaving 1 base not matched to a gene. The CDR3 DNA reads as TGTGCCTGGAGGGACAGGGAGAACACTGAAGCTTTCTTT. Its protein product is CAWRDRENTEAFF. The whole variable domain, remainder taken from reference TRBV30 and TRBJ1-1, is SQTIHQWPATLVQPVGSPLSLECTVEGTSNPNLYWYRQAAGRGLQLLFYSVGIGQISSEVPQNLSASRPQDRQFILSSKKLLLSDSGFYLCAWRDRENTEAFFGQGTRLTVV.

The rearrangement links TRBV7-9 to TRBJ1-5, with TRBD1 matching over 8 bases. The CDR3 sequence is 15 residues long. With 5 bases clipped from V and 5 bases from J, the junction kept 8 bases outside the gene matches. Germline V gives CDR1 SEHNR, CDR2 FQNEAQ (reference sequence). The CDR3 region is CASSPPGQEDQPQHF. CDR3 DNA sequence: TGTGCCAGCAGCCCACCGGGACAGGAGGATCAGCCCCAGCATTTT. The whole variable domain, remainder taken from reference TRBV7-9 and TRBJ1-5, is DTGVSQNPRHKITKRGQNVTFRCDPISEHNRLYWYRQTLGQGPEFLTYFQNEAQLEKSRLLSDRFSAERPKGSFSTLEIQRTEQGDSAMYLCASSPPGQEDQPQHFGDGTRLSIL.

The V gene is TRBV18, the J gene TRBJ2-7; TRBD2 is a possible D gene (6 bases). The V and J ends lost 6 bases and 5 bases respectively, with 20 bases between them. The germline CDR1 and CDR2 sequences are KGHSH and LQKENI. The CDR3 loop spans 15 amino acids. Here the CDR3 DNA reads TGTGCCAGCTCTCCTGCCCCAGGGACTGTCAACGAGCAGTACTTC. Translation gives CASSPAPGTVNEQYF.

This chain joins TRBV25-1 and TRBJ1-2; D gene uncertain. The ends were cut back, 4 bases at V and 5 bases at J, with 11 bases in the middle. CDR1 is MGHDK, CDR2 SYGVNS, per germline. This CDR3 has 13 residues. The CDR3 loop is CASSAGGVYGYTF. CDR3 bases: TGTGCCAGCAGTGCCGGAGGCGTGTATGGCTACACCTTC.

CDR3 in amino acids: CAISVSGQAYEQYF. The CDR3 coding sequence is TGTGCCATCAGTGTGTCGGGACAGGCCTACGAGCAGTACTTC. The chain links TRBV10-3 to TRBJ2-7; the match to TRBD1 covers 8 bases. The V segment lost 4 bases and the J segment 2 bases; nucleotides outside the gene matches: 4. This CDR3 spans 14 amino acids. The germline V gene encodes CDR1 ENHRY and CDR2 SYGVKD.

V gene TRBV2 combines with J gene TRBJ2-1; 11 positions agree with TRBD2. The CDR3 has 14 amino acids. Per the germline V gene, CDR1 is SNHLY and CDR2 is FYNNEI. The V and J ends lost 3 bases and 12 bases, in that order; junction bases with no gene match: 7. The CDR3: CASSEPGTSGSQFF. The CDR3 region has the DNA TGTGCCAGCAGTGAGCCCGGGACTAGCGGATCGCAGTTCTTC.